This T cell receptor (beta chain) was identified during a study of blood T cell repertoires in COVID-19. At the level of the study: T cells, B-cell-depleted T cells, or PBMCs supplied cDNA or gDNA.

Original data processing: Using reference gene primer amplification, nucleated cell counts were estimated. Assay used: immunoSEQ multiplex PCR; TCRdb lists only in-frame clones, some missing. Clonal size and the V and J genes are those of that table, whereas D and trimming came from the DNA. Of 210,000 or so clones in the sample, over 80% are singletons; the top ten hold under 3.5%. Seattle patients were enrolled while actively infected and followed longitudinally. This clonotype was obtained from a man aged 25 to 45 with COVID-19, enrolled during active disease. Material for sequencing was peripheral blood.

The CDR3 loop reads CASSWAQGSGNTIYF. Here the CDR3 DNA reads TGTGCCAGCAGCTGGGCGCAGGGATCTGGAAACACCATATATTTT. The chain employs TRBV5-5 and TRBJ1-3, with a weak D call TRBD1 (5 bases). The V gene lost 3 bases and the J gene lost 1 base, with 11 bases spanning the gap. The germline V gene encodes CDR1 SGHKS and CDR2 YYEKEE (reference sequence). The CDR3 is 15 residues long.